This TCR beta chain was found in a study of T cell repertoires in cytomegalovirus infection. Study at large: CMV infection and matching HLA type were both indicated by public TCR beta signatures.

There are many counts of this clonotype. Its specificity is not known. J gave up 5 bases and V 1 base, and 6 bases lay outside the gene matches. The CDR3 is 15 residues long. In germline, CDR1 is SGHTA, CDR2 FQGNSA. Using its own MiXCR run on the reads, TCRdb lists one record per CDR3 protein. The sample carries roughly 730,000 distinct CDR3 sequences, around 35% recorded once. The chain is built from TRBV7-2 and TRBJ2-5, with TRBD2 matching 8 bases. Sequencing was performed on cultured PBMCs, taken from culture after CMV antigen stimulation. The clonotype comes from a human donor in good health (CMV status not recorded). Some clones in this sample may be carry-over from other donors' samples. The CDR3 DNA follows: TGTGCCAGCAGCTTAGTGGGCGGGGGGACGGAGACCCAGTACTTC. Its protein product is CASSLVGGGTETQYF.